Sequencing of this T cell receptor beta chain was carried out in a study of siplizumab effects on memory and regulatory T cells. Study results and limitations: It seemed that naive T cells were more diverse than memory cells and were major contributors to the alloresponse.

This clone has only one observation. Its target is unknown. Assays were performed on 80,000 to 100,000 TCR templates per sample. Only in-frame clones appear in the TCRdb table, and some are missing; sequencing was by immunoSEQ multiplex PCR. Altogether 45,000 to 50,000 clones are present, about 90% being singletons, with the ten largest covering about 0.35%. Sequencing was carried out using naive CD8+ T cells sorted from blood. The sequence derives from a human donor in good health.

CDR3 in amino acids: CASSLGTASTDTQYF. CDR3 nucleotide sequence: TGCGCCAGCAGCTTGGGCACTGCTAGCACAGATACGCAGTATTTT. The chain has TRBV5-1 and TRBJ2-3; D is ambiguous. CDR1 and CDR2 (germline): SGHRS, YFSETQ. The CDR3 has 15 amino acids. Deletions cut 0 bases from V and 0 bases from J, with 8 bases between.